The 4 T cell receptor beta chains below all came from one sample that was sequenced in a study of shared clonotypes between healthy human individuals. Generated by immunoSEQ multiplex PCR, the TCRdb table keeps only in-frame clones and is missing some. The sample has 2,100,000 or so clones; 95% are singletons. Sequencing was carried out using naive CD4+ T cells sorted from blood. Subset meaning: CD45RA+ positively selected. The receptors come from a man younger than 30 in good health.

The chain is built from TRBV11-2 and TRBJ2-3, with 12 bases that match TRBD2. The trim removed 4 bases at V and 1 base at J, leaving 3 bases unmatched. CDR1 is SGHAT and CDR2 is FQNNGV in the germline V gene. This CDR3 comprises 16 residues. The CDR3 nucleotides read TGTGCCAGCAGCTGGACTAGCGGGGTCCGCACAGATACGCAGTATTTT. Translating gives CASSWTSGVRTDTQYF.

The chain is built from TRBV6-1 and TRBJ2-3; D remains unclear. The CDR3 loop spans 15 amino acids. Germline CDR1 and CDR2: MNHNS and SASEGT. Trimming removed 2 bases from V and 1 base from J, with 10 bases in between. The CDR3 is CASSERVVGTDTQYF. DNA for the CDR3: TGTGCCAGCAGTGAACGAGTCGTAGGCACAGATACGCAGTATTTT.

The chain combines TRBV5-1 with TRBJ2-7; D call uncertain. This CDR3 has 13 residues. Germline assignment: CDR1 SGHRS and CDR2 YFSETQ. V was trimmed by 3 bases and J by 4 bases, leaving 11 bases between them. CDR3 coding DNA: TGCGCCAGCAGCTCTGGATTTCTTTACGAGCAGTACTTC. As protein: CASSSGFLYEQYF.

The V and J genes are TRBV5-1 and TRBJ2-7; 7 nucleotides line up with TRBD1. V lost 4 bases and J lost 6; bases outside the gene matches: 13. The CDR3 spans 15 residues. The germline V gene has CDR1 SGHRS and CDR2 YFSETQ. The DNA for the CDR3 is TGCGCCAGCAGCGGAGTAATGGGACAGACGGGCGAGCAGTACTTC. It yields the protein CASSGVMGQTGEQYF.